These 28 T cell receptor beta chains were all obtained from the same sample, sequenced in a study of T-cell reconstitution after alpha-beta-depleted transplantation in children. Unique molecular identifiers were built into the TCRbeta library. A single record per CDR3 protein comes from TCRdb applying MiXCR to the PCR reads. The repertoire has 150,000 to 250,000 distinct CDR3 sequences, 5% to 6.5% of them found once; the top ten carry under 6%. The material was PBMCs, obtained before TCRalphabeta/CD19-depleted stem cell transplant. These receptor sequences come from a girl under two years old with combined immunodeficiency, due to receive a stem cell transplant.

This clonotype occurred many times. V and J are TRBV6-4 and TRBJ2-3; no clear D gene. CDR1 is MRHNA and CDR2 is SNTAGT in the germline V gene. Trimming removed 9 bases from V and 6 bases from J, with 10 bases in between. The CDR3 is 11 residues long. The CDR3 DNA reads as TGTGCCAGTTCGATTGGGGATACGCAGTATTTT. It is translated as CASSIGDTQYF.

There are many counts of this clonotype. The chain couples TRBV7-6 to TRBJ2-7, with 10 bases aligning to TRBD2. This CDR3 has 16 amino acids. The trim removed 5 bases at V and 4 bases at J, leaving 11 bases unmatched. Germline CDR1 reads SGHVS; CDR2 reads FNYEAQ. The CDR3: CASSPTLAGWVYEQYF. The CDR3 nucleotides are TGTGCCAGCAGCCCAACACTAGCGGGATGGGTTTACGAGCAGTACTTC.

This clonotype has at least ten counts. CDR3 in amino acids: CASSAAGTYYEQYF. The CDR3 DNA reads TGTGCCAGCAGTGCCGCCGGGACATACTACGAGCAGTACTTC. V is TRBV12-3 or TRBV12-4 and J is TRBJ2-7; maybe TRBD1 (6 bases). V was clipped by 5 bases and J by 3 bases, with 14 bases between them. The CDR3 has 14 amino acids.

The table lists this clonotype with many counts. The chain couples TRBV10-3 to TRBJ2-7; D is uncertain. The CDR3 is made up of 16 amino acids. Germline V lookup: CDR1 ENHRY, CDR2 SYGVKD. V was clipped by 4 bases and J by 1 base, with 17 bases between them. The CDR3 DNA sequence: TGTGCCATCAGTGGGTCCGCATCGGACCCTTCCTACGAGCAGTACTTC. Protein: CAISGSASDPSYEQYF.

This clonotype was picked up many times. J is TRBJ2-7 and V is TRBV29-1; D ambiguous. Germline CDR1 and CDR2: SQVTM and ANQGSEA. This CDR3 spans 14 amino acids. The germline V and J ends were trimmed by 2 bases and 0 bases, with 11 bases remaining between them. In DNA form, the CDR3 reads TGCAGCGTTGAAACTGACACCTACTCCTACGAGCAGTACTTC. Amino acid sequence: CSVETDTYSYEQYF.

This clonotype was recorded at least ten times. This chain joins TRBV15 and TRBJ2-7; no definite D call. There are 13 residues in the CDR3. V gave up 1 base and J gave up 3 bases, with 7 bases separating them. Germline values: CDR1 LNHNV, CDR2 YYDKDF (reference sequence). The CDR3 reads CATSRARHYEQYF. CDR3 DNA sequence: TGTGCCACCAGCAGAGCTAGGCACTACGAGCAGTACTTC.

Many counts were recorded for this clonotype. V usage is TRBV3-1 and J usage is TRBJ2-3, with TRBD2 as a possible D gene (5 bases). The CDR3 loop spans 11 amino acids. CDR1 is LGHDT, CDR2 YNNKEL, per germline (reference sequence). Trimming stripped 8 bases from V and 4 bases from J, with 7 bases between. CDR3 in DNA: TGTGCCAGCGCGAGGGCAGATACGCAGTATTTT. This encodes CASARADTQYF.

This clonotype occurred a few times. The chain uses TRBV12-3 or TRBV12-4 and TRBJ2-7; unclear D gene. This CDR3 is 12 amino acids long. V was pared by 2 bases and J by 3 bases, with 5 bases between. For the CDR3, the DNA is TGTGCCAGCAGTTTAACCCTCTACGAGCAGTACTTC. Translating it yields CASSLTLYEQYF.

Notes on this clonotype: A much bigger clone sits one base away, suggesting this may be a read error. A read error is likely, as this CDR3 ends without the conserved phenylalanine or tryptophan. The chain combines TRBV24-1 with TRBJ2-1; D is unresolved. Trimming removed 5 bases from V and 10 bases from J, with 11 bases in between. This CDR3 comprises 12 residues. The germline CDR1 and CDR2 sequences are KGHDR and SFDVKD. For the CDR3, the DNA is TGTGCCACCAGTGTCGGGCGCTGGGAGCAGTTCCTC. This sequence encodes CATSVGRWEQFL.

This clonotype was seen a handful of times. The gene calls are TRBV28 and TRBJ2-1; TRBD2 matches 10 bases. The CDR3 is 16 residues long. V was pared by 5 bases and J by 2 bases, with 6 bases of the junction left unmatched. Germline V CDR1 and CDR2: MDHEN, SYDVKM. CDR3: CASSKQREGPYNEQFF. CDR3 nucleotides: TGTGCCAGCAGTAAACAGCGGGAGGGCCCCTACAATGAGCAGTTCTTC.

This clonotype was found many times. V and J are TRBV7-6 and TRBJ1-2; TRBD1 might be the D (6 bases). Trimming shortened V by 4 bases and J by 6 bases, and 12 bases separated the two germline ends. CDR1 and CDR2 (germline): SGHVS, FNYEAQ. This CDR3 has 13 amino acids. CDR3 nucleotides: TGTGCCAGCAGCTACAGGGTGGGGCATGGCTACACCTTC. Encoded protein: CASSYRVGHGYTF. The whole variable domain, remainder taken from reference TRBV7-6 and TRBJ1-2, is GAGVSQSPRYKVTKRGQDVALRCDPISGHVSLYWYRQALGQGPEFLTYFNYEAQQDKSGLPNDRFSAERPEGSISTLTIQRTEQRDSAMYRCASSYRVGHGYTFGSGTRLTVV.

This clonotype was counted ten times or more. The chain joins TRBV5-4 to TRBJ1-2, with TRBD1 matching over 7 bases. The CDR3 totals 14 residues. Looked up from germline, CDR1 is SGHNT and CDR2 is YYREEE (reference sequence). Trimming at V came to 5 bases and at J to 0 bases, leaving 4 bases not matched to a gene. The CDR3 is CASSLQGSNYGYTF. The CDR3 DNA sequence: TGTGCCAGCAGTTTACAGGGGTCTAACTATGGCTACACCTTC.

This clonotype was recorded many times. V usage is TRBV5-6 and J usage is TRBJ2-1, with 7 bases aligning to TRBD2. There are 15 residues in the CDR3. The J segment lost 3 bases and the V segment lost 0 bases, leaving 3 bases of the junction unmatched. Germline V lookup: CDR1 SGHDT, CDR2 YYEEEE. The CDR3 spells CASSLGGRGYNEQFF. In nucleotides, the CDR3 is TGTGCCAGCAGCTTGGGCGGGAGAGGCTACAATGAGCAGTTCTTC.

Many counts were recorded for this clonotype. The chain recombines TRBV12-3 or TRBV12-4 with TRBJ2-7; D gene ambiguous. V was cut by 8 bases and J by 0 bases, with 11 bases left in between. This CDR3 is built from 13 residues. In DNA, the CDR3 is TGTGCCAGCGGGGTAGGGCTCTCCTACGAGCAGTACTTC. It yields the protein CASGVGLSYEQYF.

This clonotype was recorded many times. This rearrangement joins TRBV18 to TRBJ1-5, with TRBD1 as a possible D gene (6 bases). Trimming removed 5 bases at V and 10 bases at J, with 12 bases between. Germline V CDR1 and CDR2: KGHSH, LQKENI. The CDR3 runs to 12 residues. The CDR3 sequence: CASSDDRTPQHF. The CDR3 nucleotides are TGTGCCAGCTCAGACGACAGGACCCCCCAGCATTTT. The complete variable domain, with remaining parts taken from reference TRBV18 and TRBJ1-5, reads NAGVMQNPRHLVRRRGQEARLRCSPMKGHSHVYWYRQLPEEGLKFMVYLQKENIIDESGMPKERFSAEFPKEGPSILRIQQVVRGDSAAYFCASSDDRTPQHFGDGTRLSIL.

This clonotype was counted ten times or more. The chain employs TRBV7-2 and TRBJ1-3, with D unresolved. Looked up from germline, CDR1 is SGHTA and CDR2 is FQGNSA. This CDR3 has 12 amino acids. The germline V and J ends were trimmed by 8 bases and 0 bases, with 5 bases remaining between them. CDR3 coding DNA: TGTGCCAGCGGAAACTCTGGAAACACCATATATTTT. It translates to CASGNSGNTIYF.

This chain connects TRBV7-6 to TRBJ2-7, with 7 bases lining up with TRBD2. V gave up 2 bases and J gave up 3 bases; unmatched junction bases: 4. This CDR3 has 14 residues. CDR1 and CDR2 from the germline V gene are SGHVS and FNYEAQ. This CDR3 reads CASSLQAGVYEQYF. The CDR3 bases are TGTGCCAGCAGCTTACAGGCGGGAGTCTACGAGCAGTACTTC.

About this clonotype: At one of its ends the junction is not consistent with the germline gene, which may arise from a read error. The CDR3 loop reads CAISSRLLCRETQYF. The CDR3 DNA reads TGTGCCATCAGCTCGAGGCTCCTCTGTCGGGAGACCCAGTACTTC. This chain uses TRBV7-1 with TRBJ2-5; D is ambiguous. TRBV7-1 is filed as an ORF, its function uncertain. There are 15 residues in the CDR3.

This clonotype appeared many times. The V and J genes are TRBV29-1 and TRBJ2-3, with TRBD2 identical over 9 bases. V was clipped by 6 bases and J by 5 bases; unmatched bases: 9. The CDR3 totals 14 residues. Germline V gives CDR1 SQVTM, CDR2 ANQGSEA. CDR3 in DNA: TGCAGCGTCCGTAGCGGGGGAGAGGGAGATACGCAGTATTTT. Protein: CSVRSGGEGDTQYF.

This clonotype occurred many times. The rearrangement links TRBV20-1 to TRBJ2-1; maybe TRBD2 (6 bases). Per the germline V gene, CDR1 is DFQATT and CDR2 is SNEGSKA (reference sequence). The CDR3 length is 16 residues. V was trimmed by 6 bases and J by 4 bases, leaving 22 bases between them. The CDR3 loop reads CSAQPTSGPLYNEQFF. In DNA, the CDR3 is TGCAGTGCCCAACCAACGAGCGGGCCCTTGTACAATGAGCAGTTCTTC.

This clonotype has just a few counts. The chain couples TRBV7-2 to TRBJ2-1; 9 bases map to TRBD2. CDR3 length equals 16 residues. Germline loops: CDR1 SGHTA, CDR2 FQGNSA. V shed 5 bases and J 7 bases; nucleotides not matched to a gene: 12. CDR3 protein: CASSPLGGGAGNEQFF. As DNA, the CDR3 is TGTGCCAGCAGCCCCTTGGGCGGGGGGGCAGGTAATGAGCAGTTCTTC.

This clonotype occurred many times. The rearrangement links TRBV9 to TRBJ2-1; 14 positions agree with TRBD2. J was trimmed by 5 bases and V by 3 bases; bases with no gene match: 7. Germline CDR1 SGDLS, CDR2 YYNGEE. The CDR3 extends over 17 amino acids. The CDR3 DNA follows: TGTGCCAGCAGCGAGGGACTAGCGGGAGTGGGAAACAATGAGCAGTTCTTC. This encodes CASSEGLAGVGNNEQFF.

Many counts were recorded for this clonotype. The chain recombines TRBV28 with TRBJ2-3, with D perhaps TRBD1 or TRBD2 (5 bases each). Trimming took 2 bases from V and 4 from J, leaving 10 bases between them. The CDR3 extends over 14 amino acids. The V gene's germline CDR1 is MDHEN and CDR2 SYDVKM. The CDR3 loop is CASSLPGPADTQYF. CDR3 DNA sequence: TGTGCCAGCAGTTTACCGGGGCCGGCAGATACGCAGTATTTT.

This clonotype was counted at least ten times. DNA of the CDR3: TGTGCCAGCAGCCAAGTTCGACTGAGGCGGGGGGCTTACAATGAGCAGTTCTTC. This encodes CASSQVRLRRGAYNEQFF. V is TRBV3-1 and J is TRBJ2-1, with 8 nucleotides matching TRBD2. Trimming removed 1 base from V and 4 bases from J; junction bases left unmatched: 12. CDR3 length equals 18 residues. Germline values: CDR1 LGHDT, CDR2 YNNKEL (reference sequence).

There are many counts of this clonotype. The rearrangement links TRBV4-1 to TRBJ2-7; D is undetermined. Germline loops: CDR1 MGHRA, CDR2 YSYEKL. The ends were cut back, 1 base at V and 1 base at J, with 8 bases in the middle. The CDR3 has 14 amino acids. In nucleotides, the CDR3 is TGCGCCAGCAGCCAAGTCCTTAGTTCCTACGAGCAGTACTTC. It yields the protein CASSQVLSSYEQYF.

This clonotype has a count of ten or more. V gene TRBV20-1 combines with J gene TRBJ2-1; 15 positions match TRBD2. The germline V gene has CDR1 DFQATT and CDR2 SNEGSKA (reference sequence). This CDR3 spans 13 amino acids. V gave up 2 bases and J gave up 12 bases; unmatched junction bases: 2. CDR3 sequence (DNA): TGCAGTGCTAGATCGGGACTAGCGGGGGGGCAGTTCTTC. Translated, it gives CSARSGLAGGQFF.

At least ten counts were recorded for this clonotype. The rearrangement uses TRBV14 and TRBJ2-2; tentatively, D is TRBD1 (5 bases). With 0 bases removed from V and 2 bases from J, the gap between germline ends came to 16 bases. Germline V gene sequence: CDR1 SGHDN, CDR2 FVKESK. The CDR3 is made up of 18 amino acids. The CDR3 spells CASSQDRGRPLNTGELFF. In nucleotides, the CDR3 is TGTGCCAGCAGCCAAGATAGGGGTCGGCCCTTAAACACCGGGGAGCTGTTTTTT.

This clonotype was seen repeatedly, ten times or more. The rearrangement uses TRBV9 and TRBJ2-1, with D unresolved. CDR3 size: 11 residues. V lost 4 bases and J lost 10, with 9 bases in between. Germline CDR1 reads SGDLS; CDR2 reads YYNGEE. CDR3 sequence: CASSSPREQFF. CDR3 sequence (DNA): TGTGCCAGCAGCTCCCCGAGGGAGCAGTTCTTC.